This entry lists 19 T cell receptor beta chains sequenced from one sample in a study of blood T cell repertoires in COVID-19. Here immunoSEQ multiplex PCR was the method, and the copy in TCRdb shows in-frame clones only, minus some. The data show approximately 210,000 clones, 76% seen once. Sequenced material: PBMCs or T cells enriched from blood (not recorded which). The receptors come from a woman aged 50 to 65 with acute COVID-19.

The chain links TRBV28 to TRBJ2-1, with 10 bases lining up with TRBD2. V shed 4 bases and J 9 bases; nucleotides not matched to a gene: 18. CDR1 is MDHEN, CDR2 SYDVKM, per germline. This CDR3 is built from 18 residues. The CDR3, as DNA: TGTGCCAGCAGTTACATGGAGGTTTGGACTAGCGGCCTCGGTGAGCAGTTCTTC. This translates into CASSYMEVWTSGLGEQFF.

The table lists this clone with a few counts. This chain links TRBV19 with TRBJ1-1, with 10 nucleotides matching TRBD1. Per the germline V gene, CDR1 is LNHDA and CDR2 is SQIVND (reference sequence). This CDR3 has 13 amino acids. The junction had 9 bases not matched to a gene; V was cut back by 6 bases and J by 11 bases. The CDR3 reads CASSPGQGFGAFF. In DNA form, the CDR3 reads TGTGCCAGTAGCCCGGGACAGGGGTTTGGGGCTTTCTTT.

The CDR3 coding sequence is TGTGCCAGCAGCCCGACAGGGGTTAACACTGAAGCTTTCTTT. Translation gives CASSPTGVNTEAFF. The V gene is TRBV7-3, the J gene TRBJ1-1, with TRBD1 matching 8 bases. The V and J ends lost 5 bases and 2 bases, in that order; junction bases with no gene match: 4. CDR1 SGHTA and CDR2 FQGTGA come from the germline V gene. CDR3 size: 14 residues.

CDR3 region: CASSLGSEGLYGYTF. CDR3 nucleotide sequence: TGTGCCAGCAGTTTAGGGTCAGAGGGCCTCTATGGCTACACCTTC. V is TRBV27 and J is TRBJ1-2; D is unresolved. The V end lost 2 bases, the J end lost 4 bases, and 14 bases lay between the germline ends. The CDR3 loop spans 15 amino acids. Germline V gene sequence: CDR1 MNHEY, CDR2 SMNVEV (reference sequence).

The CDR3 DNA is TGTGCCAGCAGCTTAAACGCCGCGGCCCAAAACCAGCCCCAGCATTTT. It translates to CASSLNAAAQNQPQHF. The chain links TRBV7-8 to TRBJ1-5; D is unresolved. The germline CDR1 and CDR2 sequences are SGHVS and FQNEAQ. The CDR3 runs to 16 residues. V lost 2 bases and J lost 7, with 18 bases in between.

The V call is TRBV3-1 (or the pseudogene TRBV3-2), the J call TRBJ1-5; D remains ambiguous. The CDR3 loop spans 14 amino acids. V shed 1 base and J shed 3 bases, with 7 bases lying between them. Germline V CDR1 and CDR2: LGHDT, YNNKEL (reference sequence). In DNA, the CDR3 is TGTGCCAGCAGCCAAGGAGGTTTCAATCAGCCCCAGCATTTT. Translation: CASSQGGFNQPQHF.

V usage is TRBV29-1 and J usage is TRBJ2-3, with TRBD2 matching over 13 bases. After removal of 7 bases from V and 4 bases from J, the junction contained 8 bases not matched to a gene. The CDR3 length is 15 residues. Germline CDR1 reads SQVTM; CDR2 reads ANQGSEA. The CDR3 is CSARTSGGRADTQYF. The CDR3, as DNA: TGCAGCGCTCGGACTAGCGGGGGCCGGGCAGATACGCAGTATTTT.

The chain links TRBV18 to TRBJ1-1; the D gene is possibly TRBD1 (6 bases). Deletions cut 1 base from V and 1 base from J, with 10 bases between. This CDR3 has 15 residues. Germline lookup yields CDR1 KGHSH and CDR2 LQKENI. CDR3 in amino acids: CASSPRQTGNTEAFF. In nucleotides, the CDR3 is TGTGCCAGCTCACCACGGCAGACAGGGAACACTGAAGCTTTCTTT.

The rearrangement joins TRBV5-1 to TRBJ2-3; TRBD1 might be the D (6 bases). This CDR3 spans 15 amino acids. V was cut by 3 bases and J by 2 bases, with 13 bases left in between. Per the germline V gene, CDR1 is SGHRS and CDR2 is YFSETQ. The CDR3 nucleotides read TGCGCCAGCAGCTCCACCGGACAGATCACAGATACGCAGTATTTT. It is translated as CASSSTGQITDTQYF.

The chain links TRBV5-1 to TRBJ1-1; possibly TRBD1 for D (5 bases). The CDR3 has 11 residues. Trimming shortened V by 4 bases and J by 7 bases, and 8 bases separated the two germline ends. CDR1 is SGHRS and CDR2 is YFSETQ in the germline V gene. The CDR3 spells CASSPGVEAFF. The CDR3, as DNA: TGCGCCAGCAGCCCGGGGGTTGAAGCTTTCTTT.

The V call is TRBV28, the J call TRBJ2-3, with D maybe TRBD2 (6 bases). The germline V and J ends were trimmed by 10 bases and 0 bases, with 14 bases remaining between them. Germline lookup yields CDR1 MDHEN and CDR2 SYDVKM. The CDR3 is 14 residues long. The CDR3 loop reads CATRRGTSTDTQYF. CDR3 DNA sequence: TGTGCCACCAGGCGGGGTACTAGCACAGATACGCAGTATTTT.

The chain is built from TRBV10-1 and TRBJ1-6; TRBD1 agrees at 7 bases. Trimming cost V 3 bases and J 9 bases; bases outside gene matches: 2. Germline V gives CDR1 WNHNN, CDR2 SYGVQD (reference sequence). The CDR3 consists of 13 residues. The CDR3 here is CASSDSGGSPLHF. As DNA, the CDR3 is TGCGCCAGCAGTGACTCAGGGGGTTCACCCCTCCACTTT.

This clone was picked up a small number of times. The rearrangement joins TRBV7-8 to TRBJ1-5, with 8 bases aligning to TRBD1. This CDR3 comprises 15 residues. In germline, CDR1 is SGHVS, CDR2 FQNEAQ. Trimming removed 5 bases from V and 3 bases from J; junction bases left unmatched: 6. CDR3 sequence: CASSTRTGINQPQHF. CDR3 bases: TGTGCCAGCAGCACGAGGACAGGGATCAATCAGCCCCAGCATTTT.

The chain couples TRBV27 to TRBJ1-4; D is uncertain. CDR1 and CDR2 (germline): MNHEY, SMNVEV (reference sequence). The CDR3 totals 14 residues. V lost 4 bases and J lost 4, with 10 bases in between. The DNA for the CDR3 is TGTGCCAGCAGTTCCAGGCTTCTTAATGAAAAACTGTTTTTT. It is translated as CASSSRLLNEKLFF. Full variable domain (missing parts from reference TRBV27 and TRBJ1-4): EAQVTQNPRYLITVTGKKLTVTCSQNMNHEYMSWYRQDPGLGLRQIYYSMNVEVTDKGDVPEGYKVSRKEKRNFPLILESPSPNQTSLYFCASSSRLLNEKLFFGSGTQLSVL.

The V and J genes are TRBV13 and TRBJ1-1, with D possibly matching TRBD1 (6 bases). The germline V gene encodes CDR1 PRHDT and CDR2 FYEKMQ (reference sequence). V gave up 1 base and J gave up 7 bases, with 10 bases separating them. This CDR3 comprises 13 residues. In DNA, the CDR3 is TGTGCCAGCAGCTTAGACCCCAGGGGTGAAGCTTTCTTT. Its protein is CASSLDPRGEAFF. The full variable domain, with the rest looked up from reference TRBV13 and TRBJ1-1, is AAGVIQSPRHLIKEKRETATLKCYPIPRHDTVYWYQQGPGQDPQFLISFYEKMQSDKGSIPDRFSAQQFSDYHSELNMSSLELGDSALYFCASSLDPRGEAFFGQGTRLTVV.

This clone was counted once. J is TRBJ2-3 and V is TRBV29-1; maybe TRBD1 (5 bases). The CDR3 extends over 13 amino acids. CDR1 SQVTM and CDR2 ANQGSEA come from the germline V gene. V lost 2 bases to trimming and J lost 2 bases, with 8 bases between them. The CDR3 loop is CSVEKGVTDTQYF. The CDR3 DNA is TGCAGCGTTGAAAAAGGGGTCACAGATACGCAGTATTTT.

The chain links TRBV7-8 to TRBJ1-1; D uncertain. Germline V CDR1 and CDR2: SGHVS, FQNEAQ. The V end lost 2 bases, the J end lost 3 bases, and 10 bases lay between the germline ends. The CDR3 runs 14 residues. CDR3 nucleotide sequence: TGTGCCAGCAGCTTAAGGTTTGAGGACACTGAAGCTTTCTTT. This codes for CASSLRFEDTEAFF.

In this sample, this clone turned up once. This chain links TRBV5-1 with TRBJ2-2, with 8 bases matching TRBD1. Germline V gene sequence: CDR1 SGHRS, CDR2 YFSETQ. This CDR3 region has 15 residues. The J segment lost 5 bases and the V segment lost 4 bases, leaving 7 bases of the junction unmatched. The CDR3: CASSPTGAGTGELFF. The CDR3 nucleotides read TGCGCCAGCAGCCCGACAGGGGCTGGGACCGGGGAGCTGTTTTTT.

V is TRBV19 and J is TRBJ1-2; tentatively, D is TRBD1 (5 bases). V lost 3 bases and J lost 0, with 17 bases in between. CDR1 is LNHDA and CDR2 is SQIVND in the germline V gene (reference sequence). CDR3 length equals 17 residues. This CDR3 reads CASSMVQGLFSNYGYTF. The CDR3 DNA follows: TGTGCCAGTAGTATGGTCCAGGGCTTGTTCTCTAACTATGGCTACACCTTC.